These 9 T cell receptor beta chains came from one sample sequenced in a study of immune evolution from preneoplasia to lung adenocarcinoma. Clones were read by immunoSEQ multiplex PCR, and TCRdb kept only the in-frame ones, dropping some. This table holds 15,000 to 20,000 clones, 75% to 90% found once. The source material was FFPE invasive lung adenocarcinoma tissue. The receptors stem from a person aged 65 to 85 with invasive lung adenocarcinoma.

The rearrangement joins TRBV28 to TRBJ2-7, with TRBD2 identical over 12 bases. The CDR3 runs 15 residues. Germline V lookup: CDR1 MDHEN, CDR2 SYDVKM. V lost 6 bases, J lost 2 bases, and 5 bases stayed unmatched. The CDR3 loop is CASRTASGGAYEQYF. In DNA form, the CDR3 reads TGTGCCAGCAGGACCGCTAGCGGGGGGGCCTACGAGCAGTACTTC. Variable domain in full (rest from reference TRBV28 and TRBJ2-7): DVKVTQSSRYLVKRTGEKVFLECVQDMDHENMFWYRQDPGLGLRLIYFSYDVKMKEKGDIPEGYSVSREKKERFSLILESASTNQTSMYLCASRTASGGAYEQYFGPGTRLTVT.

This rearrangement joins TRBV2 to TRBJ1-4; 7 positions agree with TRBD1. Unmatched junction bases numbered 7, after V lost 7 bases and J lost 5 bases. CDR1 SNHLY and CDR2 FYNNEI come from the germline V gene. The CDR3 is 14 amino acids. Here the CDR3 DNA reads TGTGCCAGCAAACGGGACAGCCAAAATGAAAAACTGTTTTTT. It codes for CASKRDSQNEKLFF.

The J gene is TRBJ2-5, the V gene TRBV18; 10 nucleotides align to TRBD2. The CDR3 length is 15 residues. Germline-derived CDR1 and CDR2 are KGHSH and LQKENI. V lost 3 bases and J lost 3; bases outside the gene matches: 4. The CDR3, as DNA: TGTGCCAGCTCACCCGGGACTAGCGCTGAAGAGACCCAGTACTTC. It yields the protein CASSPGTSAEETQYF.

The chain carries TRBV11-2 and TRBJ2-1; TRBD2 matches at 13 bases. Germline V lookup: CDR1 SGHAT, CDR2 FQNNGV. CDR3 length: 14 residues. Germline trimming cut 5 bases from V and 9 bases from J; bases unmatched to any gene: 4. DNA of the CDR3: TGTGCCAGCAGCCCCGGACTAGCGGGAGTTGAGCAGTTCTTC. Its protein is CASSPGLAGVEQFF.

The chain recombines TRBV28 with TRBJ1-4; a weak D match, TRBD1 (6 bases). The germline gives CDR1 MDHEN, CDR2 SYDVKM. The CDR3 consists of 14 residues. V dropped 4 bases and J dropped 7 bases, with 13 bases sitting between them. CDR3 residues: CASSSEGGSEKLFF. CDR3 bases: TGTGCCAGCAGTTCGGAAGGGGGTTCTGAAAAACTGTTTTTT.

The gene calls are TRBV29-1 and TRBJ1-5; tentatively, D is TRBD1 (5 bases). CDR1 is SQVTM, CDR2 ANQGSEA, per germline. The CDR3 length is 14 residues. With 6 bases removed from V and 3 bases from J, the gap between germline ends came to 15 bases. CDR3 DNA: TGCAGCGTGCTGTGGGGCGGAAACAATCAGCCCCAGCATTTT. It codes for CSVLWGGNNQPQHF.

The V call is TRBV5-1, the J call TRBJ2-3; D remains ambiguous. Germline V gene lookup returns CDR1 SGHRS and CDR2 YFSETQ. The V gene lost 0 bases and the J gene lost 0 bases, with 5 bases spanning the gap. This CDR3 has 14 residues. The CDR3 here is CASSLEGSTDTQYF. The CDR3 bases are TGCGCCAGCAGCTTGGAGGGCAGCACAGATACGCAGTATTTT.

The chain links TRBV5-6 to TRBJ1-3; possibly TRBD1 for D (5 bases). The CDR3 runs 14 residues. The V end was cut by 3 bases, the J end by 4 bases, with 11 bases between. Germline CDR1 and CDR2: SGHDT and YYEEEE. For the CDR3, the DNA is TGTGCCAGCAGCTCGGCGGGGGAAGGAAACACCATATATTTT. Translated: CASSSAGEGNTIYF.

The chain joins TRBV15 to TRBJ2-5, with TRBD1 matching 9 bases. CDR1 LNHNV and CDR2 YYDKDF come from the germline V gene (reference sequence). This CDR3 spans 17 amino acids. The V and J ends lost 5 bases and 4 bases, in that order; junction bases with no gene match: 14. The DNA for the CDR3 is TGTGCCACCAGCTTTGACCTTGGACAGGGGAGCCGAGAGACCCAGTACTTC. Translating gives CATSFDLGQGSRETQYF.